These 9 T cell receptor beta chains were sequenced from one sample in a study of Ad26.COV2.S vaccination and SARS-CoV-2 variants. Stated treatment: about 20 received Ad26.COV2.S at low or high dose, single or two shots; about 5 received placebo; per-sample allocation not given. Sampling happened 63 days after the first vaccine or placebo injection. TCRdb's table, derived via immunoSEQ multiplex PCR, lists solely in-frame clones and lacks some. In the table there are 350,000 to 450,000 clones, roughly 81% of which are singletons. Sequenced material: peripheral blood, taken in a trial of Ad26.COV2.S vaccine versus placebo. Every receptor here comes from a person aged 18 to 59 who received the Ad26.COV2.S COVID-19 vaccine or a placebo.

The chain couples TRBV14 to TRBJ2-7; the D gene is possibly TRBD2 (6 bases). Trimming removed 1 base at V and 3 bases at J, with 13 bases between. Germline V gene sequence: CDR1 SGHDN, CDR2 FVKESK. There are 15 residues in the CDR3. CDR3 sequence (DNA): TGTGCCAGCAGCCAAGCGTCACGGGGGAACTACGAGCAGTACTTC. Amino acids: CASSQASRGNYEQYF.

The chain carries TRBV7-2 and TRBJ2-7; 12 nucleotides line up with TRBD2. Germline values: CDR1 SGHTA, CDR2 FQGNSA. This CDR3 comprises 15 residues. With V trimmed by 5 bases and J by 4 bases, 6 bases remained unmatched. The CDR3 nucleotides read TGTGCCAGCAGCCCTGGACTAGCGGGAAGATACGAGCAGTACTTC. Its translation: CASSPGLAGRYEQYF.

The table lists this clone with a count of one. This chain connects TRBV27 to TRBJ1-5, with D possibly TRBD1 on 5 matching bases. The V end was cut by 3 bases, the J end by 9 bases, with 21 bases between. Germline V gene lookup returns CDR1 MNHEY and CDR2 SMNVEV (reference sequence). The CDR3 is 16 amino acids. In nucleotides, the CDR3 is TGTGCCAGCAGTTTCGATAGGCAGGGCCTACTTCGGCCCCAGCATTTT. It yields the protein CASSFDRQGLLRPQHF.

The J gene is TRBJ2-7, the V gene TRBV12-5; 8 bases line up with TRBD1. Looked up from germline, CDR1 is LGHNT and CDR2 is FRNRAP. The V and J ends lost 1 base and 6 bases, in that order; junction bases with no gene match: 2. The CDR3 is 13 residues long. DNA of the CDR3: TGTGCTAGTGGTTTGGGGACAGGGTTCGAGCAGTACTTC. Its translation: CASGLGTGFEQYF.

CDR3 sequence reads: CASSLVGPNEKLFF. The CDR3 region has the DNA TGTGCCAGCAGCTTGGTTGGACCGAATGAAAAACTGTTTTTT. The chain employs TRBV5-5 and TRBJ1-4; D remains ambiguous. There are 14 residues in the CDR3. The germline CDR1 and CDR2 sequences are SGHKS and YYEKEE (reference sequence). Trimming stripped 0 bases from V and 5 bases from J, with 8 bases between.

The chain is built from TRBV5-1 and TRBJ1-3; 7 bases match TRBD1. The length of the CDR3 is 15 residues. The germline V gene has CDR1 SGHRS and CDR2 YFSETQ. V dropped 6 bases and J dropped 2; count of bases not matched to a gene: 8. CDR3 in amino acids: CASTLQGTAGNTIYF. In DNA, the CDR3 is TGCGCCAGCACCTTACAAGGGACAGCTGGAAACACCATATATTTT. Complete variable domain (other parts from reference TRBV5-1 and TRBJ1-3): KAGVTQTPRYLIKTRGQQVTLSCSPISGHRSVSWYQQTPGQGLQFLFEYFSETQRNKGNFPGRFSGRQFSNSRSEMNVSTLELGDSALYLCASTLQGTAGNTIYFGEGSWLTVV.

The CDR3 DNA is TGTGCTAGTCGGGCAGGCAGCACAGATACGCAGTATTTT. It yields the protein CASRAGSTDTQYF. The chain links TRBV12-5 to TRBJ2-3, with D unclear. Germline values: CDR1 LGHNT, CDR2 FRNRAP. The V gene lost 8 bases and the J gene lost 0 bases, with 9 bases spanning the gap. This CDR3 has 13 amino acids.

This rearrangement joins TRBV6-5 to TRBJ2-2, with 7 positions matching TRBD2. Germline CDR1 reads MNHEY; CDR2 reads SVGAGI. Unmatched junction bases numbered 10, after V lost 9 bases and J lost 12 bases. The CDR3 covers 12 residues. This CDR3 reads CASRGLGAQLFF. The CDR3 DNA sequence: TGTGCCAGTAGAGGACTAGGGGCTCAGCTGTTTTTT.

This sequence joins TRBV5-1 and TRBJ1-2; no clear D gene. V lost 0 bases, J lost 1 base, and 10 bases lay in between. The CDR3 sequence is 15 residues long. Germline V gene lookup returns CDR1 SGHRS and CDR2 YFSETQ. CDR3 amino acids: CASSLVPGLNYGYTF. The CDR3 DNA is TGCGCCAGCAGCTTGGTGCCAGGACTTAACTATGGCTACACCTTC.